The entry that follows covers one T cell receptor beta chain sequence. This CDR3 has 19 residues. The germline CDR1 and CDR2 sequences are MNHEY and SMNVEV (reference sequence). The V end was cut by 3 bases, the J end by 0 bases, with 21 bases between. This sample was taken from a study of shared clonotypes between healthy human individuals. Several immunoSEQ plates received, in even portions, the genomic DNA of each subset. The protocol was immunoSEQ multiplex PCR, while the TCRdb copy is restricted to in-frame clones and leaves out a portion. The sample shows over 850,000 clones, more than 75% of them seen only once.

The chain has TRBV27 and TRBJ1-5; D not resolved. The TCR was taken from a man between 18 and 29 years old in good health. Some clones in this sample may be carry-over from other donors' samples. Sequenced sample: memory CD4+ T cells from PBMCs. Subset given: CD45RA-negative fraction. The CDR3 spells CASSFRYRGEGHSNQPQHF. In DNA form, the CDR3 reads TGTGCCAGCAGTTTTCGATATCGGGGAGAGGGCCATAGCAATCAGCCCCAGCATTTT.